A single sample is the source of the 7 T cell receptor beta chains below, sequenced in a study of response to subunit inactivated influenza vaccine. TCRdb independently ran MiXCR on the RT-PCR reads; one entry per CDR3 protein. This repertoire shows under 750,000 distinct CDR3 sequences, about an eighth found once; its top ten account for 10% to 13%. The material sequenced was PBMCs from blood, taken on the day of vaccination. Receptor source: a man aged 50-59 years who received an inactivated influenza vaccine.

Points on this clonotype: It may be a read error: a sequence one base away is much more abundant. The CDR3 protein is CSASSAGGSYEQYF. For the CDR3, the DNA is TGCAGTGCTAGCTCAGCGGGGGGTTCTTACGAGCAGTACTTC. The chain uses TRBV20-1 and TRBJ2-7, with TRBD2 matching over 9 bases. V gave up 3 bases and J gave up 4 bases; unmatched junction bases: 7. The CDR3 is 14 amino acids. Germline loops: CDR1 DFQATT, CDR2 SNEGSKA (reference sequence).

The rearrangement joins TRBV5-1 to TRBJ1-1; D gene unclear. Germline V CDR1 and CDR2: SGHRS, YFSETQ. Trimming shortened V by 7 bases and J by 7 bases, and 17 bases separated the two germline ends. The CDR3 loop spans 13 amino acids. The CDR3 nucleotides read TGCGCCAGCTACTTAACCAAGGGAGGTGAAGCTTTCTTT. Its translation is CASYLTKGGEAFF.

This chain links TRBV7-2 with TRBJ2-2, with 12 bases identical to TRBD2. This CDR3 has 17 residues. Per the germline V gene, CDR1 is SGHTA and CDR2 is FQGNSA. Unmatched junction bases numbered 5, after V lost 4 bases and J lost 2 bases. This CDR3 reads CASSWTSGNVNTGELFF. Written as DNA, the CDR3 is TGTGCCAGCAGCTGGACTAGCGGGAATGTCAACACCGGGGAGCTGTTTTTT.

This clonotype showed up just a few times. The J gene is TRBJ2-3, the V gene TRBV4-3; tentatively, D is TRBD2 (6 bases). The CDR3 length is 15 residues. The V and J ends lost 0 bases and 2 bases respectively, with 9 bases between them. Germline V CDR1 and CDR2: LGHNA, YSLEER. CDR3 DNA sequence: TGCGCCAGCAGCCAAGAGGGCGGGATCACAGATACGCAGTATTTT. This gives the protein CASSQEGGITDTQYF.

The sample holds a few counts of this clonotype. The chain is built from TRBV5-1 and TRBJ1-4, with D maybe TRBD1 (6 bases). The CDR3 has 15 residues. The V end lost 4 bases, the J end lost 0 bases, and 10 bases lay between the germline ends. Germline V gene lookup returns CDR1 SGHRS and CDR2 YFSETQ. In DNA, the CDR3 is TGCGCCAGCAGCCCGGGACACGCAACTAATGAAAAACTGTTTTTT. Amino acids: CASSPGHATNEKLFF.

This clonotype has only a few counts. The chain recombines TRBV18 with TRBJ1-2, with D possibly TRBD1 on 5 matching bases. The germline V gene encodes CDR1 KGHSH and CDR2 LQKENI. V was shortened by 2 bases and J by 8 bases, with 18 bases between the two germline ends. The CDR3 extends over 15 amino acids. The CDR3 bases are TGTGCCAGCTCACCAACGGGACTACGTACGGGGGGCTACACCTTC. The encoded protein is CASSPTGLRTGGYTF. Variable domain in full (rest from reference TRBV18 and TRBJ1-2): NAGVMQNPRHLVRRRGQEARLRCSPMKGHSHVYWYRQLPEEGLKFMVYLQKENIIDESGMPKERFSAEFPKEGPSILRIQQVVRGDSAAYFCASSPTGLRTGGYTFGSGTRLTVV.

V usage is TRBV4-2 and J usage is TRBJ2-5; 12 bases fit TRBD2. This CDR3 contains 17 residues. V shed 3 bases, J shed 0 bases, and the junction held 5 bases outside the gene matches. Per germline, CDR1 LGHNA and CDR2 YNFKEQ. CDR3 sequence reads: CASSQAGTSGYQETQYF. The CDR3 DNA reads TGTGCCAGCAGCCAGGCAGGGACTAGCGGGTACCAAGAGACCCAGTACTTC.